Here is one TCR beta chain with its context. Enrolled through a virtual design, the participants were between roughly 18 and 95 years of age and came from under 25 US areas. Trimming took 4 bases from V and 5 from J; bases not matched to a gene: 4. Looked up from germline, CDR1 is SGHTA and CDR2 is FQGTGA. The CDR3 has 13 residues. Clones were read by immunoSEQ multiplex PCR, and TCRdb kept only the in-frame ones, dropping some. Among a few hundred thousand clones listed, more than 80% were seen once. The data stem from a study of blood T cell repertoires in COVID-19. The chain uses TRBV7-3 and TRBJ1-2; 7 nucleotides agree with TRBD1. The sample taken for sequencing was PBMCs or T cells enriched from blood (not recorded which). This receptor was identified in a man younger than 30 who had recovered from COVID-19. The CDR3 DNA reads TGTGCCAGCAGCTCACAACAGGGGTATGGCTACACCTTC. It encodes CASSSQQGYGYTF.